The clone carrying this TCR beta chain was observed many times. This specimen comes from a study of human T cells and chemical hapten exposure. TCRdb recomputed calls from the RACE reads with MiXCR, one row per CDR3 protein. The table has 65,000 to 95,000 distinct CDR3 sequences, approximately 7% seen once. As to time point: patch test 2, 6 weeks after DPC sensitization. Specified treatment: therapeutic diphenylcyclopropenone sensitization with weekly scalp DPC. Source: whole blood, taken in connection with sensitization to the hapten diphenylcyclopropenone (DPC). This TCR derives from a woman aged 25-40 years with alopecia areata. Some clones in this sample may be carry-over from other donors' samples.

The CDR3 here is CASSPYRGEAFF. CDR3 DNA sequence: TGTGCCAGCAGCCCTTACAGGGGTGAAGCTTTCTTT. The V gene is TRBV27, the J gene TRBJ1-1; 7 bases match TRBD1. Looked up from germline, CDR1 is MNHEY and CDR2 is SMNVEV (reference sequence). This CDR3 is 12 amino acids long. With 6 bases clipped from V and 7 bases from J, the junction kept 5 bases outside the gene matches.